What follows describes a single TCR beta chain. Its antigen is currently unknown. The CDR3 sequence is 12 residues long. The ends were cut back, 1 base at V and 12 bases at J, with 13 bases in the middle. Germline-derived CDR1 and CDR2 are SEHNR and FQNEAQ (reference sequence). This entry comes from a study of T cell clonotyping in hematopoietic cell transplantation. Study observations and caveats: Few recipient clonotypes overlapped donors; over 95% were de novo at given depth. Graft donor and pretransplant recipient Inverse Simpson Index values predicted broader posttransplant TCR diversity.

Assay: immunoSEQ multiplex PCR; the TCRdb copy retains only in-frame clones and omits some. The sample lists 15,000 to 20,000 clones, more than 65% seen once, with roughly 14% in the top ten. Input material: peripheral blood mononuclear cells. This sequence originates from a man between 60 and 75 years old in good health. Some clones in this sample may be carry-over from other donors' samples. The V and J genes are TRBV7-9 and TRBJ2-7; D uncertain. The CDR3 DNA sequence: TGTGCCAGCAGCTTAGAGGGCTCCTCTCCGTACTTC. Amino acids: CASSLEGSSPYF.